The source of this T cell receptor (beta chain) is a study of cytomegalovirus exposure and HLA in healthy donors. Study observations and caveats: Among donors in an Asian-associated ancestry cluster, a later analysis reportedly found fewer N-insertions than the approximately 670-donor mean. The HLA-A and HLA-B alleles of most subjects were reportedly predicted accurately from TCR beta sequences. Likely technical artifact: a cluster of highly shared sequence variants.

Trimming took off 3 bases at V and 4 bases at J, with 7 bases between the two ends. Germline lookup yields CDR1 MNHEY and CDR2 SMNVEV (reference sequence). CDR3 length: 13 amino acids. It was with 60 Vbeta and 13 Jbeta primers that the PCR ran. Assay: immunoSEQ multiplex PCR; the TCRdb copy retains only in-frame clones and omits some. This table holds tens of thousands of clones, roughly 72% found once. In its sample, this clone was seen a few times. Its antigen is still unknown. The V call is TRBV27, the J call TRBJ1-3; D unresolved. This clonotype originated in a woman aged 45 to 65 in good health and CMV-seropositive. Material: PBMCs. CDR3 bases: TGTGCCAGCAGTTTGAAACAGGGAAACACCATATATTTT. This codes for CASSLKQGNTIYF.